This entry lists 30 T cell receptor beta chains sequenced from one sample in a study of blood T cell repertoires in COVID-19. Profiling relied on immunoSEQ multiplex PCR, and the TCRdb table lists in-frame clones only, not all of them. The data contain 120,000 or so clones, about 80% of them seen just once; the ten biggest clones take up roughly 12%. The sequenced material came from peripheral blood. The receptors shown here come from a man aged 55 to 69 with acute or convalescent COVID-19.

The rearrangement uses TRBV5-6 and TRBJ2-2; 8 bases match TRBD2. The CDR3 covers 16 residues. J gave up 4 bases and V 2 bases, and 7 bases lay outside the gene matches. Germline assignment: CDR1 SGHDT and CDR2 YYEEEE. CDR3 DNA sequence: TGTGCCAGCAGCTTTTCTAGCGGGTTCGCCACCGGGGAGCTGTTTTTT. Its protein is CASSFSSGFATGELFF.

V and J are TRBV5-1 and TRBJ1-4, with 7 bases that match TRBD1. V trimming: 3 bases; J trimming: 10 bases; junction bases outside the gene matches: 12. The CDR3 runs 15 residues. Germline assignment: CDR1 SGHRS and CDR2 YFSETQ. The chain's CDR3 is CASSSGATGEGKLFF. The CDR3 DNA reads as TGCGCCAGCAGCTCTGGGGCCACAGGGGAAGGAAAACTGTTTTTT.

V and J are TRBV5-4 and TRBJ1-2; D gene ambiguous. This CDR3 is 14 amino acids long. Germline V lookup: CDR1 SGHNT, CDR2 YYREEE (reference sequence). With 0 bases removed from V and 2 bases from J, the gap between germline ends came to 8 bases. The CDR3 here is CASSLERRNYGYTF. CDR3 coding DNA: TGTGCCAGCAGCTTGGAGCGGCGGAACTATGGCTACACCTTC.

The chain couples TRBV6-5 to TRBJ2-3; D possibly corresponds to TRBD2 (6 bases). Trimming left V 8 bases short and J 2 bases short, with 14 bases between. The germline gives CDR1 MNHEY, CDR2 SVGAGI. The CDR3 sequence is 14 residues long. CDR3 nucleotide sequence: TGTGCCAGCGCGATTAGCGGATACACAGATACGCAGTATTTT. Amino acid sequence: CASAISGYTDTQYF.

The V call is TRBV19, the J call TRBJ1-5; D may be TRBD1 (5 bases). CDR1 and CDR2 from the germline V gene are LNHDA and SQIVND (reference sequence). V was trimmed by 6 bases and J by 4 bases, leaving 16 bases between them. There are 15 residues in the CDR3. The DNA for the CDR3 is TGTGCCAGTAGCCCCCCCTGGGGGGGAAATCAGCCCCAGCATTTT. Translated, it gives CASSPPWGGNQPQHF.

The J gene is TRBJ1-4, the V gene TRBV19; 7 bases are shared with TRBD1. The CDR3 loop spans 16 amino acids. The junction had 11 bases not matched to a gene; V was cut back by 10 bases and J by 0 bases. The germline V gene encodes CDR1 LNHDA and CDR2 SQIVND (reference sequence). CDR3 nucleotides: TGTGCCACGGCCAGGGGGAGTCTCGCAACTAATGAAAAACTGTTTTTT. Protein sequence: CATARGSLATNEKLFF.

The chain carries TRBV3-1 (or the pseudogene TRBV3-2) and TRBJ2-2; TRBD2 matches at 9 bases. V trimming: 0 bases; J trimming: 7 bases; junction bases outside the gene matches: 3. Germline V CDR1 and CDR2: LGHDT, YNNKEL (reference sequence). The length of the CDR3 is 15 residues. CDR3 sequence (DNA): TGTGCCAGCAGCCAAGATCCGACTAGCGGCGGGGAGCTGTTTTTT. This codes for CASSQDPTSGGELFF.

The chain joins TRBV15 to TRBJ2-5; 7 nucleotides align to TRBD1. V dropped 5 bases and J dropped 4; count of bases not matched to a gene: 1. The CDR3 length is 12 residues. The germline V gene has CDR1 LNHNV and CDR2 YYDKDF (reference sequence). CDR3 amino acids: CATSPGGETQYF. CDR3 sequence (DNA): TGTGCCACCAGCCCAGGGGGAGAGACCCAGTACTTC. The full variable domain, in which reference TRBV15 and TRBJ2-5 provide the parts outside the CDR3, is DAMVIQNPRYQVTQFGKPVTLSCSQTLNHNVMYWYQQKSSQAPKLLFHYYDKDFNNEADTPDNFQSRRPNTSFCFLDIRSPGLGDTAMYLCATSPGGETQYFGPGTRLLVL.

The V call is TRBV2, the J call TRBJ2-2, with TRBD2 matching over 10 bases. Germline loops: CDR1 SNHLY, CDR2 FYNNEI. CDR3 size: 14 residues. Trimming cost V 6 bases and J 3 bases; bases outside gene matches: 1. CDR3 sequence reads: CASRGLAYTGELFF. For the CDR3, the DNA is TGTGCCAGCAGGGGACTAGCGTACACCGGGGAGCTGTTTTTT.

V usage is TRBV4-1 and J usage is TRBJ2-3; D gene unclear. The CDR3 loop spans 18 amino acids. Trimming pared 3 bases from V and 4 bases from J, leaving 23 bases between. Germline lookup yields CDR1 MGHRA and CDR2 YSYEKL. CDR3 DNA: TGCGCCAGCAGCCAGCCAACTTCCGCGCGCCCATTAGCAGATACGCAGTATTTT. This sequence encodes CASSQPTSARPLADTQYF.

The chain combines TRBV7-3 with TRBJ1-2; D ambiguous. The CDR3 extends over 14 amino acids. Germline CDR1 is SGHTA and CDR2 is FQGTGA. V was clipped by 2 bases and J by 7 bases, with 14 bases between them. CDR3 region: CASSLLGSSGGYTF. Written as DNA, the CDR3 is TGTGCCAGCAGCTTACTGGGGAGTTCGGGTGGCTACACCTTC.

This chain connects TRBV30 to TRBJ2-3, with a tentative D call TRBD2 (6 bases). CDR1 and CDR2 (germline): GTSNPN, SVGIG (reference sequence). V was shortened by 1 base and J by 0 bases, with 8 bases between the two germline ends. This CDR3 has 14 residues. The CDR3 nucleotides read TGTGCCTGGAGTGGTAGCGGTAGCACAGATACGCAGTATTTT. Translation gives CAWSGSGSTDTQYF.

This clone was picked up one time. V and J are TRBV7-9 and TRBJ2-1, with TRBD2 matching over 11 bases. This CDR3 has 15 residues. V was clipped by 7 bases and J by 3 bases; unmatched bases: 5. Germline CDR1 and CDR2: SEHNR and FQNEAQ (reference sequence). The CDR3 DNA reads TGTGCCAGCAACCGACTAGCGGGGTTCTACAATGAGCAGTTCTTC. This gives the protein CASNRLAGFYNEQFF.

This chain uses TRBV30 with TRBJ1-3; 8 bases line up with TRBD1. V gave up 3 bases and J gave up 4 bases; unmatched junction bases: 8. CDR3 length: 15 amino acids. From germline, CDR1 is GTSNPN and CDR2 SVGIG (reference sequence). This chain's CDR3 is CAWRRDRLGGNTIYF. In DNA form, the CDR3 reads TGTGCCTGGAGGAGGGACAGGCTCGGGGGAAACACCATATATTTT.

This clone appeared a single time. CDR3 in DNA: TGTGCCAGCAGTCTAGGGGCTAATCCCCACGAGCAGTACTTC. It translates to CASSLGANPHEQYF. This chain connects TRBV28 to TRBJ2-7; D is perhaps TRBD1 (5 bases). V was pared by 5 bases and J by 5 bases, with 16 bases between. CDR1 and CDR2 from the germline V gene are MDHEN and SYDVKM. CDR3 length: 14 residues. The full variable domain, completed using reference TRBV28 and TRBJ2-7, is DVKVTQSSRYLVKRTGEKVFLECVQDMDHENMFWYRQDPGLGLRLIYFSYDVKMKEKGDIPEGYSVSREKKERFSLILESASTNQTSMYLCASSLGANPHEQYFGPGTRLTVT.

The gene calls are TRBV6-1 and TRBJ2-5; D is possibly TRBD1 (5 bases). The CDR3 is made up of 14 amino acids. In germline, CDR1 is MNHNS, CDR2 SASEGT. The germline V and J ends were trimmed by 2 bases and 3 bases, with 10 bases remaining between them. CDR3 loop: CASSERGREETQYF. In DNA form, the CDR3 reads TGTGCCAGCAGTGAAAGGGGCAGGGAAGAGACCCAGTACTTC.

The rearrangement joins TRBV7-3 to TRBJ2-7; possibly TRBD1 for D (7 bases). Germline values: CDR1 SGHTA, CDR2 FQGTGA. The CDR3 sequence is 15 residues long. The V end lost 3 bases, the J end lost 0 bases, and 12 bases lay between the germline ends. The CDR3 region is CASSFQGGGSYEQYF. The CDR3 DNA follows: TGTGCCAGCAGCTTCCAGGGGGGTGGCTCCTACGAGCAGTACTTC.

The chain has TRBV7-2 and TRBJ1-5; D possibly corresponds to TRBD1 (6 bases). The V end was cut by 5 bases, the J end by 5 bases, with 10 bases between. CDR1 and CDR2 from the germline V gene are SGHTA and FQGNSA. The CDR3 consists of 13 residues. This CDR3 reads CASSPRGDQPQHF. DNA of the CDR3: TGTGCCAGCAGCCCCAGGGGTGATCAGCCCCAGCATTTT. The whole variable domain, filled in from reference TRBV7-2 and TRBJ1-5, reads GAGVSQSPSNKVTEKGKDVELRCDPISGHTALYWYRQSLGQGLEFLIYFQGNSAPDKSGLPSDRFSAERTGGSVSTLTIQRTQQEDSAVYLCASSPRGDQPQHFGDGTRLSIL.

The rearrangement joins TRBV2 to TRBJ2-1; 11 bases match TRBD1. Germline trimming cut 4 bases from V and 8 bases from J; bases unmatched to any gene: 1. From germline, CDR1 is SNHLY and CDR2 FYNNEI. The CDR3 length is 13 residues. The CDR3 coding sequence is TGTGCCAGCAGTGGGACAGGGGGCTATGAGCAGTTCTTC. It encodes CASSGTGGYEQFF.

The rearrangement links TRBV30 to TRBJ1-1; 7 nucleotides agree with TRBD1. CDR3 length: 13 amino acids. Trimming took 3 bases from V and 3 from J; bases not matched to a gene: 4. Looked up from germline, CDR1 is GTSNPN and CDR2 is SVGIG (reference sequence). CDR3 amino acids: CAWRPTGDTEAFF. The CDR3, as DNA: TGTGCCTGGAGGCCTACAGGGGACACTGAAGCTTTCTTT.

This clone was detected once. This chain joins TRBV5-1 and TRBJ1-1, with 10 bases fitting TRBD1. This CDR3 has 15 residues. CDR1 and CDR2 (germline): SGHRS, YFSETQ. With 5 bases clipped from V and 1 base from J, the junction kept 5 bases outside the gene matches. The CDR3: CASRPDRGANTEAFF. In DNA, the CDR3 is TGCGCCAGCAGGCCGGACAGGGGGGCGAACACTGAAGCTTTCTTT. Looking up the rest from reference TRBV5-1 and TRBJ1-1 gives the full variable domain: KAGVTQTPRYLIKTRGQQVTLSCSPISGHRSVSWYQQTPGQGLQFLFEYFSETQRNKGNFPGRFSGRQFSNSRSEMNVSTLELGDSALYLCASRPDRGANTEAFFGQGTRLTVV.

V and J are TRBV2 and TRBJ1-3; no definite D call. V dropped 5 bases and J dropped 3 bases, with 5 bases sitting between them. In germline, CDR1 is SNHLY, CDR2 FYNNEI. This CDR3 contains 12 residues. The CDR3 sequence is CASSLDGNTIYF. The CDR3 DNA reads TGTGCCAGCAGTTTAGATGGAAACACCATATATTTT.

The J gene is TRBJ2-7, the V gene TRBV7-8; 15 nucleotides match TRBD2. The CDR3 loop spans 17 amino acids. CDR1 is SGHVS and CDR2 is FQNEAQ in the germline V gene. V lost 3 bases, J lost 3 bases, and 6 bases stayed unmatched. Written as DNA, the CDR3 is TGTGCCAGCAGCTTGGGACTAGCGGGAGGCCCGCTCTACGAGCAGTACTTC. It specifies CASSLGLAGGPLYEQYF.

V is TRBV2 and J is TRBJ1-2; 9 bases align to TRBD1. The germline gives CDR1 SNHLY, CDR2 FYNNEI. CDR3 size: 16 residues. V dropped 9 bases and J dropped 4; count of bases not matched to a gene: 15. The CDR3 protein is CARSLLTGQGVYGYTF. DNA for the CDR3: TGTGCCAGGTCTCTCTTAACGGGACAGGGTGTCTATGGCTACACCTTC.

The rearrangement uses TRBV10-1 and TRBJ2-1; 10 nucleotides align to TRBD2. The CDR3 extends over 17 amino acids. V shed 3 bases, J shed 9 bases, and the junction held 14 bases outside the gene matches. CDR1 is WNHNN, CDR2 SYGVQD, per germline (reference sequence). CDR3 sequence: CASSDIPGIAGGLEQFF. For the CDR3, the DNA is TGCGCCAGCAGTGATATCCCTGGGATAGCGGGAGGTCTTGAGCAGTTCTTC.

The rearrangement uses TRBV11-1 and TRBJ2-5; perhaps TRBD2 as D (5 bases). This CDR3 is built from 15 residues. The germline gives CDR1 SGHAT, CDR2 FQDESV (reference sequence). The V gene lost 5 bases and the J gene lost 7 bases, with 20 bases spanning the gap. CDR3 bases: TGTGCCAGCAGCCCCGCCCGGTGGCGGGCCGGGACCCAGTACTTC. Protein sequence: CASSPARWRAGTQYF. The variable domain in full, completed from reference TRBV11-1 and TRBJ2-5, reads EAEVAQSPRYKITEKSQAVAFWCDPISGHATLYWYRQILGQGPELLVQFQDESVVDDSQLPKDRFSAERLKGVDSTLKIQPAELGDSAMYLCASSPARWRAGTQYFGPGTRLLVL.

This clone has only a few counts. The J gene is TRBJ2-7, the V gene TRBV4-1; 7 bases align to TRBD1. This CDR3 is built from 13 residues. Germline CDR1 is MGHRA and CDR2 is YSYEKL. The V gene end was trimmed by 3 bases and the J gene end by 8 bases; junction bases not matched to a gene: 7. CDR3 sequence: CASSQTVGGKQYF. The CDR3 DNA reads as TGCGCCAGCAGCCAGACGGTAGGGGGCAAGCAGTACTTC.

This clone was observed once. The rearrangement links TRBV28 to TRBJ2-7; D is possibly TRBD1 (6 bases). V lost 4 bases, J lost 4 bases, and 17 bases lay in between. The CDR3 contains 15 residues. Per the germline V gene, CDR1 is MDHEN and CDR2 is SYDVKM. The CDR3 nucleotides are TGTGCCAGCAGTTGGATAGGTAACAGGGAGTACGAGCAGTACTTC. This encodes CASSWIGNREYEQYF.

V usage is TRBV6-4 and J usage is TRBJ1-5, with D perhaps matching TRBD1 (6 bases). V dropped 2 bases and J dropped 5 bases, with 13 bases sitting between them. The CDR3 is 15 amino acids. Germline V CDR1 and CDR2: MRHNA, SNTAGT. CDR3 nucleotide sequence: TGTGCCAGCAGTGACATCGGACAGAATTATCAGCCCCAGCATTTT. Its protein product is CASSDIGQNYQPQHF.

This rearrangement joins TRBV5-4 to TRBJ1-5; the D is unclear. The CDR3 is 12 amino acids. CDR1 SGHNT and CDR2 YYREEE come from the germline V gene (reference sequence). Trimming pared 4 bases from V and 3 bases from J, leaving 5 bases between. For the CDR3, the DNA is TGTGCCAGCAGCCTCCCCAATCAGCCCCAGCATTTT. Encoded protein: CASSLPNQPQHF.